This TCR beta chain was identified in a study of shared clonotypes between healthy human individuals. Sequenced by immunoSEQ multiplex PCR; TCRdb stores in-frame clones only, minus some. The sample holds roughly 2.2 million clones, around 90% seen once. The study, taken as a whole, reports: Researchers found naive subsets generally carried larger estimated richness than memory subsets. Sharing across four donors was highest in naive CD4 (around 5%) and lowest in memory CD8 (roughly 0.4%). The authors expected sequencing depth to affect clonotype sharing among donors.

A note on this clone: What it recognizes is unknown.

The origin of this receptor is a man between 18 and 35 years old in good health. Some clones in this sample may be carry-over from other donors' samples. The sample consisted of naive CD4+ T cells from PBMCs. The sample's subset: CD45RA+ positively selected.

CDR3 sequence: CASTRDRGLEAFF. The CDR3 region has the DNA TGTGCCAGCACCAGGGACAGGGGGTTAGAAGCTTTCTTT. The chain has TRBV28 and TRBJ1-1, with 11 bases that match TRBD1. Looked up from germline, CDR1 is MDHEN and CDR2 is SYDVKM. The V and J ends lost 7 bases and 8 bases, in that order; junction bases with no gene match: 6. The CDR3 has 13 amino acids.